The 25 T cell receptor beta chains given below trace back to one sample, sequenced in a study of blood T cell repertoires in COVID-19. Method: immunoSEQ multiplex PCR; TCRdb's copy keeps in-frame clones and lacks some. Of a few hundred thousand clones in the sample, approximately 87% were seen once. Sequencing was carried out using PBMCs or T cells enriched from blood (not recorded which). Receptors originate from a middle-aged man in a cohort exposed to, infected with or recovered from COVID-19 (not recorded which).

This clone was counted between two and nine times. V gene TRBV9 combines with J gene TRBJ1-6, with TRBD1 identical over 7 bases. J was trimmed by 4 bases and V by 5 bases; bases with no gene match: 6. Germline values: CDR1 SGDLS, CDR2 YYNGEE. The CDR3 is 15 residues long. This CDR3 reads CASRAGTAYNSPLHF. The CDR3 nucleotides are TGTGCCAGCAGGGCCGGGACAGCATATAATTCACCCCTCCACTTT.

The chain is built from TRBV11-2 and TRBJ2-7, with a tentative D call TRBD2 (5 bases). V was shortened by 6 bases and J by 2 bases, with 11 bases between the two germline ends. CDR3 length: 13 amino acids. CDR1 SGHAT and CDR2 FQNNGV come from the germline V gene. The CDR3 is CASRLLEAYEQYF. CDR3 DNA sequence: TGTGCCAGCAGACTCTTGGAGGCCTACGAGCAGTACTTC.

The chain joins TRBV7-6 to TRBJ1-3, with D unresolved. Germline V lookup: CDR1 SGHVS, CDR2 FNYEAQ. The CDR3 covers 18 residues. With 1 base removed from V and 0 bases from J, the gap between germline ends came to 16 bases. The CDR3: CASSLGPGGHRSGNTIYF. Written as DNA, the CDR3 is TGTGCCAGCAGCTTAGGGCCCGGCGGTCATCGCTCTGGAAACACCATATATTTT.

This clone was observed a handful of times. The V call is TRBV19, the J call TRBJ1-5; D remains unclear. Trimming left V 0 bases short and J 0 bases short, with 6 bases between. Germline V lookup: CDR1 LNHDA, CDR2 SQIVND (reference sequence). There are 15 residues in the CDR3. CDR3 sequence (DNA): TGTGCCAGTAGTATAGACGGTTATAGCAATCAGCCCCAGCATTTT. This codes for CASSIDGYSNQPQHF.

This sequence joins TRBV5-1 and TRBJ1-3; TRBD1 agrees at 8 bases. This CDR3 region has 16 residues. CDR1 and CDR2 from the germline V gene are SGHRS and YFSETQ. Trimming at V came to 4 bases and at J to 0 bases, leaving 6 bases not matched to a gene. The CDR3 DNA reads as TGCGCCAGCAGCCCCACAGGGGGGGCCTCTGGAAACACCATATATTTT. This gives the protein CASSPTGGASGNTIYF.

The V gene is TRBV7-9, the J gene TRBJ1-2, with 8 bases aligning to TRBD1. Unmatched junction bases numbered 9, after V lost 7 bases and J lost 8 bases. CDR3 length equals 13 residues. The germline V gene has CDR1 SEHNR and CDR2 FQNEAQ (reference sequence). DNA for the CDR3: TGTGCCAGCACCCGGACAGGGATGGTCGGCTACACCTTC. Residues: CASTRTGMVGYTF.

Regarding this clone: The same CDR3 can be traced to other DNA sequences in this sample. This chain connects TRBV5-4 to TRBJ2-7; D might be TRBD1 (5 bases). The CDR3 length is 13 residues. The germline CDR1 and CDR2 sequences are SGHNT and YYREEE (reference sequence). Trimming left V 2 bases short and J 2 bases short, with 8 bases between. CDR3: CASSLDSTYEQYF. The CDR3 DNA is TGTGCCAGCAGCTTAGACAGCACCTACGAGCAGTACTTC.

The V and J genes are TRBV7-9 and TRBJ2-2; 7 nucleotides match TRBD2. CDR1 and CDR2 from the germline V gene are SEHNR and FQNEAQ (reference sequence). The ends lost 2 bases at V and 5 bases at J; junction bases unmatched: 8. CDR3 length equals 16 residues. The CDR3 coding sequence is TGTGCCAGCAGCTTATTCCGGACTAGTTATACCGGGGAGCTGTTTTTT. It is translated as CASSLFRTSYTGELFF.

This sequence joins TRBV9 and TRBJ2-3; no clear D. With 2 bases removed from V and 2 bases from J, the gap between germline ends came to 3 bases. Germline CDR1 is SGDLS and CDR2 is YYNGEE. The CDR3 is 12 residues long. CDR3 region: CASSVNTDTQYF. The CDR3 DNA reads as TGTGCCAGCAGCGTTAACACAGATACGCAGTATTTT. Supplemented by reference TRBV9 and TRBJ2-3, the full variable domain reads DSGVTQTPKHLITATGQRVTLRCSPRSGDLSVYWYQQSLDQGLQFLIQYYNGEERAKGNILERFSAQQFPDLHSELNLSSLELGDSALYFCASSVNTDTQYFGPGTRLTVL.

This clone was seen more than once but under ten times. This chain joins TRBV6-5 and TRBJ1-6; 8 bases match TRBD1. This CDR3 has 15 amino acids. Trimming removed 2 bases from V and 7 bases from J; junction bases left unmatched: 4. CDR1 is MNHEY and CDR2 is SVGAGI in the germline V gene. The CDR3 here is CASSYRRTGNSPLHF. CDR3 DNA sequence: TGTGCCAGCAGTTACCGGCGGACAGGGAATTCACCCCTCCACTTT.

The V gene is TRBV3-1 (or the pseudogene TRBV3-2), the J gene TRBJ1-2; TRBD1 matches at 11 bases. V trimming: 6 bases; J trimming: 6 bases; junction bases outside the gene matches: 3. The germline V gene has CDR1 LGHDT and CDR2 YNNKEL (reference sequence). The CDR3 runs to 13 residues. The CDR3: CASSPDRGHGYTF. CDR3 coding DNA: TGTGCCAGCAGTCCGGACAGGGGGCATGGCTACACCTTC.

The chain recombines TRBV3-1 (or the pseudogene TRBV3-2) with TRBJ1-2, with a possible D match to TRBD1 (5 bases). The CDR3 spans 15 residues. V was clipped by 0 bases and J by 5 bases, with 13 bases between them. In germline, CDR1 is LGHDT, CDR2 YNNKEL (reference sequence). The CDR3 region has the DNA TGTGCCAGCAGCCAAGATGGTCAGGGCGTTTATGGCTACACCTTC. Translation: CASSQDGQGVYGYTF.

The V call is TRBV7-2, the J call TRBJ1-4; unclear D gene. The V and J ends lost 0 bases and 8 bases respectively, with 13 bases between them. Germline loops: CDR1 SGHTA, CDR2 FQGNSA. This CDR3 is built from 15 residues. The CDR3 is CASSLALAVREKLFF. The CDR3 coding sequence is TGTGCCAGCAGCTTAGCGCTAGCGGTCAGGGAAAAACTGTTTTTT.

Here the CDR3 DNA reads TGCGCCAGCAGCGATAACAGGGGTGGGTCTAGCTACGAGCAGTACTTC. Encoded protein: CASSDNRGGSSYEQYF. The chain couples TRBV5-1 to TRBJ2-7, with 7 bases that match TRBD1. The CDR3 is 16 amino acids. V shed 4 bases and J 3 bases; nucleotides not matched to a gene: 13. Germline CDR1 SGHRS, CDR2 YFSETQ.

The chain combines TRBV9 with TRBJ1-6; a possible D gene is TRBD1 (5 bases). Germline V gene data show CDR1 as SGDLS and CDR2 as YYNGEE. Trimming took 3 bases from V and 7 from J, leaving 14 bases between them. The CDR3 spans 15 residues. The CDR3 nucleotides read TGTGCCAGCAGCGACCCCCGGCAGGGAAATTCACCCCTCCACTTT. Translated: CASSDPRQGNSPLHF.

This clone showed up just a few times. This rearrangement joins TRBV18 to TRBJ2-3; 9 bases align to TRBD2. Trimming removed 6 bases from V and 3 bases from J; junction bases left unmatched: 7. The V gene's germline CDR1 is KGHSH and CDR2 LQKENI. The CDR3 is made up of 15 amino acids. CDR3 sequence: CASSPGTSFTDTQYF. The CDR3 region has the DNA TGTGCCAGCTCCCCAGGGACTAGCTTTACAGATACGCAGTATTTT.

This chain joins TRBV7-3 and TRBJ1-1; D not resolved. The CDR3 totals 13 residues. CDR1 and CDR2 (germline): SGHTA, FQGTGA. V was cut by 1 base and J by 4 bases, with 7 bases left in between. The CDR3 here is CASSLIRGTEAFF. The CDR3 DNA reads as TGTGCCAGCAGCTTAATTCGGGGCACTGAAGCTTTCTTT.

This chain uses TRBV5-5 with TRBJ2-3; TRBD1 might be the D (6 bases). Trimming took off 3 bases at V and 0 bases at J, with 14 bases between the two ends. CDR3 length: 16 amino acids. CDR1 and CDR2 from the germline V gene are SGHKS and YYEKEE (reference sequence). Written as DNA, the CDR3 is TGTGCCAGCAGCTCACGGACAGCCTCTAGCACAGATACGCAGTATTTT. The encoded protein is CASSSRTASSTDTQYF.

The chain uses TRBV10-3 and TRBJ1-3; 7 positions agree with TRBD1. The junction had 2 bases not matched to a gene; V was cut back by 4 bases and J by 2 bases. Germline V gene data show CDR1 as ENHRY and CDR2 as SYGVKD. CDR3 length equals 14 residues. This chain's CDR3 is CAISGDRAGNTIYF. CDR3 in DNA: TGTGCCATCAGTGGTGACAGGGCTGGAAACACCATATATTTT.

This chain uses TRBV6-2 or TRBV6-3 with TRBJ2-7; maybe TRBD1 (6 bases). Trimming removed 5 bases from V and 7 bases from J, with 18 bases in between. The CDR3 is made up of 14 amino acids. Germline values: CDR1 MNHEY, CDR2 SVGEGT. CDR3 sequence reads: CASSHTGNALEQYF. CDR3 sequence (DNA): TGTGCCAGCAGTCATACAGGGAACGCCTTGGAGCAGTACTTC.

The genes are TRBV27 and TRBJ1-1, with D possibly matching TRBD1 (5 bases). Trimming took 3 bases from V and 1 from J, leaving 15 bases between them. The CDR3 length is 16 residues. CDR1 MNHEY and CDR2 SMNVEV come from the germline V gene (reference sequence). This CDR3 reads CASSFVRVQGNTEAFF. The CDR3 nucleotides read TGTGCCAGCAGTTTCGTCAGGGTTCAGGGGAACACTGAAGCTTTCTTT.

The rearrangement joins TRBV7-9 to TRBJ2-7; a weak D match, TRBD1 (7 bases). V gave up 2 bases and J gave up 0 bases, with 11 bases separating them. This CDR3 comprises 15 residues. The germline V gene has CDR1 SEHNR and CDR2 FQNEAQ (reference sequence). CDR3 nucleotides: TGTGCCAGCAGCTTACAGGGGGGAGGCTCCTACGAGCAGTACTTC. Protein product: CASSLQGGGSYEQYF.

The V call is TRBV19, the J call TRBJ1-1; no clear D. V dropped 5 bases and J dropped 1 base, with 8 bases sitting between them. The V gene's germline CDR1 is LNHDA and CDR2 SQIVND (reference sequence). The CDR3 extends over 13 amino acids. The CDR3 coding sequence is TGTGCCAGTAGTCGGCAGGCGAACACTGAAGCTTTCTTT. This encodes CASSRQANTEAFF.

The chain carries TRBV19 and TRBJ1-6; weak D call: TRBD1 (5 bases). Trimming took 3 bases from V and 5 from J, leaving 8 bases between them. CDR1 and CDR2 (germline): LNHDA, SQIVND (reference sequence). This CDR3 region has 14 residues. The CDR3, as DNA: TGTGCCAGTAGTATTGTGGGGCATAATTCACCCCTCCACTTT. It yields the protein CASSIVGHNSPLHF.

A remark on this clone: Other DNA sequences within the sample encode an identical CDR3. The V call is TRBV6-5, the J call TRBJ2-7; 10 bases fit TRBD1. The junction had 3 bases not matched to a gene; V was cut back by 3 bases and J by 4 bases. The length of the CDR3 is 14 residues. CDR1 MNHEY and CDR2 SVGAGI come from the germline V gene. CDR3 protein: CASSYGDRGYEQYF. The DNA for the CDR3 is TGTGCCAGCAGTTATGGGGACAGGGGATACGAGCAGTACTTC.